The entry below describes one TCR beta chain. Its antigen is still unknown. No much larger clonotype is one base removed from it; base qualities were not supplied. Every donor in the study was a healthy Caucasian. Three pairs of female monozygotic twins, all aged about 18 to 29 years, were included in the twin cohort. Peripheral blood mononuclear cells were the source from which RNA for the TCR libraries was isolated. According to the germline V gene, CDR1 reads SGHAT and CDR2 reads FQNNGV. V and J are truncated by 0 bases and 6 bases respectively, leaving an intervening sequence of 8 bases. From the cysteine through the phenylalanine, the CDR3 covers 13 amino acids. Just CDR3 DNA is preserved here, 39 bases in frame from base 1. This specimen belongs to a study of identical twins (dated by TCRdb to about 2016). About the investigation overall: The study deep-sequenced TCR alpha and beta repertoires from monozygotic twins, unrelated adults of various ages and cord blood to test whether fetal clonotypes persist. To rule out contamination, replicate twin experiments were performed at different times with different library preparation protocols. Study-level results and caveats: Compared with coincidental sharing between unrelated individuals, an excess of low generation-probability sequences was observed among out-of-frame TCR alpha sequences shared between twins. Excess twin sharing in beta out-of-frame sequences was weaker because fewer shared sequences lowered the signal-to-noise ratio. Abundant cord blood beta clonotypes carried fewer insertions; young adult naive repertoires showed a weaker similar trend, while memory repertoires showed none. In monozygotic twins, recombination models systematically underestimated out-of-frame TCR alpha sharing, but the models matched the sharing seen between unrelated individuals. Zero-insertion analyses could be partly confounded by invariant T cells such as MAIT and iNKT, although diverse VJ usage argued against such confounding for most clonotypes. Because the same donors could not be followed over many years, the conclusions depended on cross-sectional statistical analysis.

The method was 5' RACE. Data came from an Illumina HiSeq 2000. A universal primer binding site was introduced by template switching, and a unique molecular identifier was present in the final cDNA, enabling accurate counting of TCR cDNA molecules. First-strand cDNA for TCR alpha and beta chains was synthesized from specific primers in the conserved constant-segment region. To control for contamination, every cDNA library was double barcoded, receiving both a SMART-Mk sample barcode and Illumina barcodes. Two successive PCR steps introduced TruSeq adapter sequences along with Illumina sample barcodes. TCR alpha and beta cDNA libraries were sequenced on the Illumina HiSeq platform with custom primers. The paper's data handling went like this. Unique molecular identifiers were extracted from raw reads with MiGEC, and CDR3 positions were determined with MiXCR. Recombination models were inferred per individual with the repgenHMM and IGoR tools using an EM algorithm. The tcR package in R was used for shared clonotype analysis, with sharing normalized by the product of cloneset sizes. Out-of-frame nonproductive sequences were analyzed to study raw recombination free of thymic and clonal selection effects. Using fastp at Q25 and MiXCR, TCRdb reprocessed the public reads and kept productive beta chains. Rows are combined by CDR3 protein, so each entry shows the most common genes and DNA. The V and J calls and clone size come from TCRdb's table, not from the authors' own analysis. Within this sample are 600,000 to 850,000 distinct CDR3 sequences, with 18% of them counted one time only. Around 13% of the sample is held by the ten biggest clonotypes.

The sample was also reused in another study, on T cells expressing NK-cell markers. As that second paper reports: Three sorted T-cell subsets (CD3+CD56+NKG2C+, CD3+CD56+NKG2C- and CD3+CD56-NKG2C+) from about 8 donors had their TCR beta-chain repertoires profiled. Seven of the eight sequenced donors were HCMV-seropositive and one was HCMV-seronegative. To restrict sorting to alphabetaTCR-expressing T cells, an anti-gammadeltaTCR antibody was added in several experiments. In six donors, the dominant CD3+CD56+NKG2C+ clonotypes ranked among the top 10 CD8+ clonotypes, making up about 1.0-7.5% of CD8+ T cells. Those dominant clonotypes were again the most abundant among CD3+CD56-NKG2C+ cells in a few donors, at about 25-60.1%. Whether the expanded NKG2C-expressing T cell clones were specific for HCMV antigens remained unclear. Randomly selected healthy volunteers, three men and five women, were used as the eight sequenced donors. A commercial ELISA kit detecting HCMV-specific IgG in serum was used to determine HCMV serostatus. For about 6 donors, bulk peripheral blood T-cell repertoires were additionally sequenced from unsorted PBMC. MIGEC was used to demultiplex reads and group the reads by UMI, and MiTCR was used to assemble and quantify clonotypes. To remove erroneous sequences, TCR cDNA sequences were retained only when supported by two or more reads. The tcR package was used for downstream repertoire analysis, and clonotypes were matched between fractions using CDR3 nucleotide sequence together with V segment. VDJmatch was used to annotate antigen specificity against VDJdb, with one amino acid substitution in CDR3 permitted.

The sequence derives from a woman younger than 30 in good health. The sequenced material came from PBMCs. The V gene is TRBV11-2 and the J gene is TRBJ1-1; confidence is insufficient to name the D gene. The DNA sequence is given as TGTGCCAGCAGCTTAGAGCGTCGGTCTGAAGCTTTCTTT. Translated, this is CASSLERRSEAFF. The CDR3, completed at both ends by the reference TRBV11-2 and TRBJ1-1 genes, gives the full variable domain EAGVAQSPRYKIIEKRQSVAFWCNPISGHATLYWYQQILGQGPKLLIQFQNNGVVDDSQLPKDRFSAERLKGVDSTLKIQPAKLEDSAVYLCASSLERRSEAFFGQGTRLTVV.